Following are 22 T cell receptor beta chains from one sample sequenced in a study of T cells in Graves' hyperthyroidism and ophthalmopathy. The TCR beta CDR3 regions underwent amplification using RNA transcripts as the source. The TCR CDR3 first-round RT-PCR relied on the HTBI primer set. TCRdb passed the multiplex PCR reads through MiXCR, listing each CDR3 protein once. This table has about 720,000 distinct CDR3 sequences, less than 20% appearing once. Sequenced input: blood. These TCRs come from a man aged 18 to 29 with Graves' hyperthyroidism.

The chain is built from TRBV6-2 or TRBV6-3 and TRBJ2-1, with 11 bases aligning to TRBD2. J was trimmed by 13 bases and V by 6 bases; bases with no gene match: 5. The germline gives CDR1 MNHEY, CDR2 SVGEGT. CDR3 length: 12 residues. The CDR3 sequence: CASRPRLAGQFF. The CDR3 DNA sequence: TGTGCCAGCAGGCCCCGACTAGCGGGACAGTTCTTC.

The chain uses TRBV5-4 and TRBJ2-7; 8 positions agree with TRBD1. Germline assignment: CDR1 SGHNT and CDR2 YYREEE (reference sequence). V dropped 6 bases and J dropped 5; count of bases not matched to a gene: 7. The CDR3 sequence is 13 residues long. The CDR3 spells CASTAGQGDEQYF. The CDR3 DNA sequence: TGTGCCAGCACTGCCGGACAGGGTGACGAGCAGTACTTC.

This clonotype appeared many times. V gene TRBV10-3 combines with J gene TRBJ2-7; possibly TRBD2 for D (5 bases). The CDR3 totals 12 residues. Per germline, CDR1 ENHRY and CDR2 SYGVKD. V lost 3 bases to trimming and J lost 4 bases, with 7 bases between them. CDR3 region: CAISESGYEQYF. The CDR3 DNA follows: TGTGCCATCAGTGAATCGGGGTACGAGCAGTACTTC.

This clonotype was seen a handful of times. Relative to the germline gene, one junction end is altered; a read error may explain this. The chain carries TRBV11-3 and TRBJ2-3, with 14 positions matching TRBD2. The CDR3 spans 18 residues. Germline assignment: CDR1 SGHNT and CDR2 YENEEA. The CDR3 DNA sequence: TGTGCCAGCAGCCCGGGACTAGCGGGAGAGGCACCCACAGATACGCGGTATTTT. Translation gives CASSPGLAGEAPTDTRYF.

This clonotype has only a few counts. This sequence joins TRBV7-2 and TRBJ1-1; D unresolved. CDR1 and CDR2 (germline): SGHTA, FQGNSA. V gave up 7 bases and J gave up 0 bases, with 9 bases separating them. The CDR3 spans 13 residues. The CDR3 sequence: CASTNDMNTEAFF. The CDR3 nucleotides are TGTGCCAGCACGAATGATATGAACACTGAAGCTTTCTTT.

This clonotype was counted ten times or more. V and J are TRBV29-1 and TRBJ2-7; the D gene is possibly TRBD2 (5 bases). The CDR3 has 11 amino acids. Germline CDR1 SQVTM, CDR2 ANQGSEA. Trimming shortened V by 4 bases and J by 3 bases, and 7 bases separated the two germline ends. The CDR3 reads CSVVRDYEQYF. CDR3 sequence (DNA): TGCAGCGTTGTTCGGGACTACGAGCAGTACTTC.

At least ten counts were recorded for this clonotype. The J gene is TRBJ1-2, the V gene TRBV28, with TRBD1 matching 10 bases. The V segment lost 5 bases and the J segment 2 bases; nucleotides outside the gene matches: 8. The CDR3 has 16 amino acids. In germline, CDR1 is MDHEN, CDR2 SYDVKM. The CDR3 protein is CASSLPPGQGNYGYTF. For the CDR3, the DNA is TGTGCCAGCAGTCTCCCCCCGGGACAGGGGAACTATGGCTACACCTTC.

As for this clonotype: The conserved closing phenylalanine or tryptophan is absent in this CDR3, likely reflecting a read error. CDR3 bases: TGTGCCAGCAGTTTCGAAGTAGGGACAGGTCCTGAAGCTTTCCTT. Translated, it gives CASSFEVGTGPEAFL. The V gene is TRBV28, the J gene TRBJ1-1; 8 nucleotides align to TRBD1. With 3 bases clipped from V and 6 bases from J, the junction kept 9 bases outside the gene matches. CDR1 and CDR2 from the germline V gene are MDHEN and SYDVKM. The CDR3 has 15 amino acids.

The chain has TRBV5-1 and TRBJ1-6; no definite D call. The V gene lost 0 bases and the J gene lost 7 bases, with 11 bases spanning the gap. The germline gives CDR1 SGHRS, CDR2 YFSETQ. The CDR3 is 15 amino acids. The CDR3 DNA follows: TGCGCCAGCAGCTTGGACGGATACCAAAATTCACCCCTCCACTTT. Translating it yields CASSLDGYQNSPLHF.

This clonotype was seen many times. The chain joins TRBV7-9 to TRBJ2-1, with 13 positions matching TRBD2. The CDR3 sequence is 17 residues long. Trimming at V came to 4 bases and at J to 4 bases, leaving 7 bases not matched to a gene. Germline V gives CDR1 SEHNR, CDR2 FQNEAQ (reference sequence). CDR3: CASSSLGTSGTYNEQFF. The CDR3, as DNA: TGTGCCAGCAGCTCACTAGGGACTAGCGGGACTTACAATGAGCAGTTCTTC.

This clonotype has just a few counts. The chain uses TRBV29-1 and TRBJ2-7, with a weak D call TRBD1 (6 bases). CDR1 SQVTM and CDR2 ANQGSEA come from the germline V gene. This CDR3 is 14 amino acids long. V lost 7 bases and J lost 5, with 21 bases in between. The DNA of the CDR3 is TGCAGCGCCACCAGCAGGGGCGCAGGCCACGAGCAGTACTTC. Protein: CSATSRGAGHEQYF.

The sample holds many counts of this clonotype. The chain joins TRBV7-3 to TRBJ2-1, with 8 bases fitting TRBD1. There are 13 residues in the CDR3. The germline V gene encodes CDR1 SGHTA and CDR2 FQGTGA. J was trimmed by 12 bases and V by 4 bases; bases with no gene match: 8. The CDR3 DNA is TGTGCCAGCAGCTCCGATGGACAGGGAAGGCAGTTCTTC. It is translated as CASSSDGQGRQFF.

This clonotype was counted at least ten times. The chain carries TRBV20-1 and TRBJ2-7, with TRBD2 identical over 8 bases. Losses at the gene ends were 6 bases for V and 6 bases for J; bases not matched to a gene: 1. Germline CDR1 and CDR2: DFQATT and SNEGSKA (reference sequence). CDR3 size: 10 residues. CDR3 sequence (DNA): TGCAGTGCCAGCGGGGGCGAGCAGTACTTC. It encodes CSASGGEQYF.

This clonotype appeared many times. The genes are TRBV28 and TRBJ1-1, with TRBD1 matching 8 bases. Germline V lookup: CDR1 MDHEN, CDR2 SYDVKM. With V trimmed by 5 bases and J by 1 base, 6 bases remained unmatched. The CDR3 has 15 residues. CDR3: CASSHQGARNTEAFF. The CDR3 DNA sequence: TGTGCCAGCAGTCATCAGGGGGCTCGGAACACTGAAGCTTTCTTT.

The chain couples TRBV5-6 to TRBJ2-5, with a weak D call TRBD1 (5 bases). Between the trimmed V and J ends, which lost 0 bases and 0 bases, there was a span of 6 bases. The CDR3 has 14 amino acids. CDR1 and CDR2 from the germline V gene are SGHDT and YYEEEE. CDR3 protein: CASSLVDNQETQYF. The CDR3 region has the DNA TGTGCCAGCAGCTTGGTGGACAACCAAGAGACCCAGTACTTC.

This clonotype was seen more than once but under ten times. The V gene is TRBV7-9, the J gene TRBJ1-1, with 7 nucleotides matching TRBD1. CDR3 length equals 17 residues. Germline trimming cut 5 bases from V and 0 bases from J; bases unmatched to any gene: 12. Germline CDR1 is SEHNR and CDR2 is FQNEAQ (reference sequence). Written as DNA, the CDR3 is TGTGCCAGCAGCCATCCCCAACCGGGACAGATGAACACTGAAGCTTTCTTT. It yields the protein CASSHPQPGQMNTEAFF.

This chain joins TRBV19 and TRBJ1-5; D might be TRBD1 (5 bases). V lost 2 bases to trimming and J lost 6 bases, with 20 bases between them. Germline CDR1 and CDR2: LNHDA and SQIVND (reference sequence). The CDR3 is made up of 17 amino acids. In DNA, the CDR3 is TGTGCCAGTAGTATACAGTCGGGTCAGGGCTTTGGTCAGCCCCAGCATTTT. Translated, it gives CASSIQSGQGFGQPQHF.

This clonotype was observed many times. The chain has TRBV6-2 or TRBV6-3 and TRBJ1-1; maybe TRBD1 (6 bases). The length of the CDR3 is 13 residues. V was trimmed by 4 bases and J by 1 base, leaving 7 bases between them. Per the germline V gene, CDR1 is MNHEY and CDR2 is SVGEGT. In DNA, the CDR3 is TGTGCCAGCAGTTGGACAGCGAACACTGAAGCTTTCTTT. This codes for CASSWTANTEAFF.

This clonotype was detected many times. The chain carries TRBV2 and TRBJ2-5; 11 positions agree with TRBD2. CDR3 length: 15 residues. Germline loops: CDR1 SNHLY, CDR2 FYNNEI. Germline trimming cut 7 bases from V and 1 base from J; bases unmatched to any gene: 5. CDR3 in amino acids: CASNTGTSGQETQYF. Written as DNA, the CDR3 is TGTGCCAGCAATACCGGGACTAGCGGCCAAGAGACCCAGTACTTC.

The sample holds many counts of this clonotype. V and J are TRBV7-2 and TRBJ2-7, with TRBD2 identical over 7 bases. The CDR3 is 15 residues long. Germline CDR1 and CDR2: SGHTA and FQGNSA. The trim removed 3 bases at V and 2 bases at J, leaving 7 bases unmatched. In DNA, the CDR3 is TGTGCCAGCAGCTTCACGGCGGGAGTCCCCTACGAGCAGTACTTC. This sequence encodes CASSFTAGVPYEQYF.

In this sample, this clonotype turned up many times. The V call is TRBV11-2, the J call TRBJ2-7; D gene ambiguous. With 5 bases removed from V and 3 bases from J, the gap between germline ends came to 20 bases. Germline CDR1 and CDR2: SGHAT and FQNNGV. The length of the CDR3 is 16 residues. The CDR3 DNA sequence: TGTGCCAGCAGCCAAGGGCGTGGGAACCGAAACTACGAGCAGTACTTC. As protein: CASSQGRGNRNYEQYF.

The chain's CDR3 is CASKVGAYEQYF. DNA for the CDR3: TGTGCCAGTAAGGTGGGAGCCTACGAGCAGTACTTC. V usage is TRBV19 and J usage is TRBJ2-7; maybe TRBD2 (5 bases). The CDR3 covers 12 residues. The V gene's germline CDR1 is LNHDA and CDR2 SQIVND (reference sequence). Trimming took off 7 bases at V and 2 bases at J, with 9 bases between the two ends.